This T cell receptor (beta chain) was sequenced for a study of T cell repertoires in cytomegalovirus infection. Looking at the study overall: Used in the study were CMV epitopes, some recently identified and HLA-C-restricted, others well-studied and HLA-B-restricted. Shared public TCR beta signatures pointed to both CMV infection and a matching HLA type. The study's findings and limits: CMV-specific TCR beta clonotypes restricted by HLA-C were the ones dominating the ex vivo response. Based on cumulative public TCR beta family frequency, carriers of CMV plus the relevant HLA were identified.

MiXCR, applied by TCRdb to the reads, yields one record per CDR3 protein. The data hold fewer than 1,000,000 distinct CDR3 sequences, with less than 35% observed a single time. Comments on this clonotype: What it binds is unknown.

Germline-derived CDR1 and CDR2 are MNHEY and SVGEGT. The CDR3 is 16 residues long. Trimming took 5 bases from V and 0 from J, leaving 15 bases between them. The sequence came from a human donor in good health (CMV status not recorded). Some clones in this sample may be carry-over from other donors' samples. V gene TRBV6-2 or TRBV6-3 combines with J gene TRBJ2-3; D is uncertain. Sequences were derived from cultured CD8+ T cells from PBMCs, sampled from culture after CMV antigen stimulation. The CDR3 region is CASSPPYPSSTDTQYF. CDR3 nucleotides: TGTGCCAGCAGTCCTCCCTACCCTTCTAGCACAGATACGCAGTATTTT.